What follows are 8 T cell receptor beta chains derived from one specimen sequenced in a study of breast tumors, draining lymph nodes, adjacent tissues (dated by TCRdb to the mid-2010s). Lymph node samples were obtained from the axillary draining lymph nodes of breast cancer patients. Libraries were built with multiplex PCR. Sequenced using an Illumina HiSeq 2000. Clones were called with MiXCR by TCRdb after fastp trimmed the public reads at Q25, and only in-frame beta chains were retained. Rows with one shared CDR3 protein collapse into an entry with the most common genes and DNA. Counted in this sample were roughly 220,000 distinct CDR3 sequences; approximately 36% of them appeared once. The ten top clones hold approximately 3.5% of the sample. The sequencing input was axillary lymph node tissue. The origin of the receptors is a female donor with breast cancer. Some clones in this sample may be carry-over from other donors' samples.

This clonotype was detected many times. The chain employs TRBV12-3 or TRBV12-4 and TRBJ2-7; unclear D gene. The CDR3 has 13 residues. V was shortened by 5 bases and J by 4 bases, with 12 bases between the two germline ends. The CDR3, as DNA: TGTGCCAGCAGTCCTGCCCTGGTTTACGAGCAGTACTTC. Encoded protein: CASSPALVYEQYF.

This clonotype was detected only a few times. The chain carries TRBV5-1 and TRBJ1-6, with 7 bases lining up with TRBD1. In germline, CDR1 is SGHRS, CDR2 YFSETQ. The J segment lost 7 bases and the V segment lost 0 bases, leaving 7 bases of the junction unmatched. The CDR3 covers 16 residues. CDR3 in amino acids: CASSLELQGSNSPLHF. CDR3 bases: TGCGCCAGCAGCTTGGAATTACAGGGGAGCAATTCACCCCTCCACTTT.

At least ten counts were recorded for this clonotype. The J gene is TRBJ1-2, the V gene TRBV5-1, with D possibly TRBD1 on 5 matching bases. Looked up from germline, CDR1 is SGHRS and CDR2 is YFSETQ. Trimming cost V 3 bases and J 2 bases, with 8 bases left between them. The CDR3 covers 13 residues. Written as DNA, the CDR3 is TGCGCCAGCAGCTCCCGACAGAACTATGGCTACACCTTC. Residues: CASSSRQNYGYTF.

Concerning this clonotype itself: This may stem from a read error, because a much larger clone lies one nucleotide away. The rearrangement joins TRBV7-9 to TRBJ2-1; perhaps TRBD2 as D (6 bases). The germline V gene has CDR1 SEHNR and CDR2 FQNEAQ (reference sequence). The CDR3 is 17 amino acids. The CDR3 spells CASSAHIGGITYNQQFF. Written as DNA, the CDR3 is TGTGCCAGCAGCGCCCACATTGGGGGGATTACCTACAATCAGCAGTTCTTC.

About this clonotype itself: This may be a read error, as it is one base from a much larger clone. The chain links TRBV7-9 to TRBJ2-7; 11 nucleotides align to TRBD1. CDR3 length: 15 residues. The germline V gene has CDR1 SEHNR and CDR2 FQNEAQ (reference sequence). CDR3 DNA: TGTGCCAGCAGCTTAGGGGACAGGGGGTCCTACGAGCAGCACTTC. This sequence encodes CASSLGDRGSYEQHF.

To note about this clonotype: A much larger clone is a single base away; this may be a read error. The chain couples TRBV11-2 to TRBJ2-5; 9 bases fit TRBD2. Looked up from germline, CDR1 is SGHAT and CDR2 is FQNNGV. CDR3 length: 18 amino acids. The ends lost 3 bases at V and 1 base at J; junction bases unmatched: 12. The CDR3 loop is CASSFRLAAEGLQETQYF. The CDR3 coding sequence is TGTGCCAGCAGCTTCCGACTAGCGGCAGAAGGTCTCCAAGAGACCCAGTACTTC.

CDR3 amino acids: CASSLIESGRPGNTF. DNA for the CDR3: TGTGCCAGCAGCTTGATAGAGTCCGGAAGGCCTGGAAACACCTTC. V usage is TRBV5-5 and J usage is TRBJ1-2; D is ambiguous. The ends were cut back, 1 base at V and 12 bases at J, with 22 bases in the middle. The germline V gene has CDR1 SGHKS and CDR2 YYEKEE (reference sequence). This CDR3 contains 15 residues.

This clonotype was detected ten times or more. V usage is TRBV19 and J usage is TRBJ2-1; 12 nucleotides agree with TRBD1. V lost 6 bases to trimming and J lost 1 base; unmatched junction nucleotides: 10. The CDR3 spans 18 residues. CDR1 LNHDA and CDR2 SQIVND come from the germline V gene (reference sequence). CDR3 amino acids: CASRTGTGGAGSYNEQFF. In nucleotides, the CDR3 is TGTGCCAGTAGAACTGGGACAGGGGGCGCGGGGTCCTACAATGAGCAGTTCTTC.